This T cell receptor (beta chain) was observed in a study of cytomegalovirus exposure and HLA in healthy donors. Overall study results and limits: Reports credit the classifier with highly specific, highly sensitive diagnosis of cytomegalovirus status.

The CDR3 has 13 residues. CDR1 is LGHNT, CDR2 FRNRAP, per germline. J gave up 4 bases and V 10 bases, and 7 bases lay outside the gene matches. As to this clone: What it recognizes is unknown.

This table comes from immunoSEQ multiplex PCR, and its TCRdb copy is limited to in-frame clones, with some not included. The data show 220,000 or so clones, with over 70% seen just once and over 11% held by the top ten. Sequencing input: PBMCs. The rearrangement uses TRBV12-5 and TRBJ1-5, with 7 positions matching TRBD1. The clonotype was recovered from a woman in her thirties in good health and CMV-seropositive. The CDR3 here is CATRDSGNQPQHF. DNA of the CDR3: TGTGCTACCCGGGACAGCGGTAATCAGCCCCAGCATTTT.